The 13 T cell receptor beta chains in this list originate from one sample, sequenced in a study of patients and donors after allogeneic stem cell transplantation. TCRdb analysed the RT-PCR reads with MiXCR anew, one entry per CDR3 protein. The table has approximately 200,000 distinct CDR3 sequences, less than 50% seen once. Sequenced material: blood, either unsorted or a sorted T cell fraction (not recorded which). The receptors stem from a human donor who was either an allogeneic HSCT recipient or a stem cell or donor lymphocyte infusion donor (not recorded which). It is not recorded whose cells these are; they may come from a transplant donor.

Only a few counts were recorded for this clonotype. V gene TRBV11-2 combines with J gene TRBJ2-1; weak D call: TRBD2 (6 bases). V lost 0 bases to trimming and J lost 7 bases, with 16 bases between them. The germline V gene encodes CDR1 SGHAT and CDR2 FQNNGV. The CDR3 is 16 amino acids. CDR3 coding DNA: TGTGCCAGCAGCTTAGACTTTCGGGGGTTTTTTAATGAGCAGTTCTTC. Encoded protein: CASSLDFRGFFNEQFF.

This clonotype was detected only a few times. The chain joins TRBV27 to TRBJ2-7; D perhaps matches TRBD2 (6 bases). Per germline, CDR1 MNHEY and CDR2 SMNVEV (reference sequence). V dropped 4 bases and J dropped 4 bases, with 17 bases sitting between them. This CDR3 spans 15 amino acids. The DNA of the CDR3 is TGTGCCAGCAGTTCACACCGGTCGGCGGGGTACGAGCAGTACTTC. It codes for CASSSHRSAGYEQYF.

Written as DNA, the CDR3 is TGTGCCAGCAGTGAGGATATTGCACCCCTCCACTTT. It specifies CASSEDIAPLHF. The rearrangement uses TRBV6-1 and TRBJ1-6; D is ambiguous. V was clipped by 3 bases and J by 11 bases, with 8 bases between them. CDR1 is MNHNS, CDR2 SASEGT, per germline. CDR3 size: 12 residues.

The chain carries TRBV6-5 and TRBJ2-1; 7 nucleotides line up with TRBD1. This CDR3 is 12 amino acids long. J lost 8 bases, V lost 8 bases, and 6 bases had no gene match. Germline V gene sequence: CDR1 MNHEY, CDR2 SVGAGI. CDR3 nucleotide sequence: TGTGCCAGCTGCAAAACAGGGGATGAGCAGTTCTTC. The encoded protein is CASCKTGDEQFF.

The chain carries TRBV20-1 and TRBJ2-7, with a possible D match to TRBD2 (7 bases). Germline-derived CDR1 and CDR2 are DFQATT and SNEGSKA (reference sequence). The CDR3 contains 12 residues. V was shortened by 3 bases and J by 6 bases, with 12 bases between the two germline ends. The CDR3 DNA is TGCAGTGCTAGCCGCGGGGGCGGCGAGCAGTACTTC. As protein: CSASRGGGEQYF.

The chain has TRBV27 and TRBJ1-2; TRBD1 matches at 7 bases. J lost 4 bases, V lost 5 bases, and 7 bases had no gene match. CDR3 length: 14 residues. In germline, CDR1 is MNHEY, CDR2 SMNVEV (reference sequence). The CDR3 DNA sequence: TGTGCCAGCAGTCCACAGGGGAACGGCTATGGCTACACCTTC. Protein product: CASSPQGNGYGYTF.

CDR3: CASSSREGTGELFF. Here the CDR3 DNA reads TGCGCCAGCAGTTCGAGGGAGGGGACCGGGGAGCTGTTTTTT. The genes are TRBV5-1 and TRBJ2-2; 7 bases match TRBD2. The CDR3 is 14 amino acids. The germline gives CDR1 SGHRS, CDR2 YFSETQ. With V trimmed by 5 bases and J by 5 bases, 6 bases remained unmatched.

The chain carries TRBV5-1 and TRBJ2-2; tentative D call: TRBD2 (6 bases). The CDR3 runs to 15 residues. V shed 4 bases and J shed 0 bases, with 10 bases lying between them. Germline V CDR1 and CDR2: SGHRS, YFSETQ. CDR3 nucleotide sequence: TGCGCCAGCAGCCGGGGGAATTCGAACACCGGGGAGCTGTTTTTT. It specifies CASSRGNSNTGELFF.

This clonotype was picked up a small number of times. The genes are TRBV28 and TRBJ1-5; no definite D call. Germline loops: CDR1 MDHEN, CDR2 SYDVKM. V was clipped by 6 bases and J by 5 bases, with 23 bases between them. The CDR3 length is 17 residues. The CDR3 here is CASSHGVPTLGDQPQHF. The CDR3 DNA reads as TGTGCCAGCAGCCACGGCGTCCCTACTCTCGGAGATCAGCCCCAGCATTTT.

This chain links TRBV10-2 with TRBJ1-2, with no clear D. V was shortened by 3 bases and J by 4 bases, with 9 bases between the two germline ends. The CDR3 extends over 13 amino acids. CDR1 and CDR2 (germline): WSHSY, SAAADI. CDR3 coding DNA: TGCGCCAGCAGTGACCGGCAGGCCTATGGCTACACCTTC. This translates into CASSDRQAYGYTF.

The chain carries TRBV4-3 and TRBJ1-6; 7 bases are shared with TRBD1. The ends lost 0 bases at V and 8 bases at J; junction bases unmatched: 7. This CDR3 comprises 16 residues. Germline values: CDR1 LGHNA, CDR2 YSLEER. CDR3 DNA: TGCGCCAGCAGCCAAGATCAGACAGGGTTTTATTCACCCCTCCACTTT. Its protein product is CASSQDQTGFYSPLHF.

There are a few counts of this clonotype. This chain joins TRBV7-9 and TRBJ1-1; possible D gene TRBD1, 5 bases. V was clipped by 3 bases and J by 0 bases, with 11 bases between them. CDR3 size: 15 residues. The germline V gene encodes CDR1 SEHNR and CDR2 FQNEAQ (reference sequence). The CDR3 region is CASSFLDTLNTEAFF. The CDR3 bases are TGTGCCAGCAGCTTTTTGGACACTTTGAACACTGAAGCTTTCTTT. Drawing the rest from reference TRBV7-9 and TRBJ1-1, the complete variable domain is DTGVSQNPRHKITKRGQNVTFRCDPISEHNRLYWYRQTLGQGPEFLTYFQNEAQLEKSRLLSDRFSAERPKGSFSTLEIQRTEQGDSAMYLCASSFLDTLNTEAFFGQGTRLTVV.

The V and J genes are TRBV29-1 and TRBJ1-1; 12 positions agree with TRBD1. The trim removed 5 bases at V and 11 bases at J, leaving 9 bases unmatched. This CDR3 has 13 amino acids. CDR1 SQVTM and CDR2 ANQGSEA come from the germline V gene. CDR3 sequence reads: CSVRPGTGGIAFF. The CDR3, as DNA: TGCAGCGTTCGCCCCGGGACAGGGGGCATTGCTTTCTTT.